These 21 T cell receptor beta chains came from one sample sequenced in a study of immune evolution from preneoplasia to lung adenocarcinoma. Only in-frame clones appear in the TCRdb table, and some are missing; sequencing was by immunoSEQ multiplex PCR. Altogether approximately 3,000 clones are present, more than 70% being singletons, with the ten largest covering roughly a tenth. Sequenced: FFPE minimally invasive lung adenocarcinoma tissue. The receptor source for this set is a person aged 60-79 years with lung adenocarcinoma.

This clone was found once. The V and J genes are TRBV6-1 and TRBJ2-5; TRBD2 matches at 13 bases. The CDR3 contains 18 residues. Trimming at V came to 4 bases and at J to 1 base, leaving 9 bases not matched to a gene. Germline loops: CDR1 MNHNS, CDR2 SASEGT. The CDR3 DNA follows: TGTGCCAGCAGTGCCGGGACTAGCGGGATGGCGGGCCAAGAGACCCAGTACTTC. Translated: CASSAGTSGMAGQETQYF.

The genes are TRBV19 and TRBJ2-1; unclear D gene. The CDR3 runs 14 residues. Deletions cut 9 bases from V and 0 bases from J, with 12 bases between. Germline CDR1 and CDR2: LNHDA and SQIVND (reference sequence). The CDR3 nucleotides read TGTGCCAGATATAGGATTCGCTCCTACAATGAGCAGTTCTTC. This encodes CARYRIRSYNEQFF. The full variable domain, its missing parts supplied by reference TRBV19 and TRBJ2-1, is DGGITQSPKYLFRKEGQNVTLSCEQNLNHDAMYWYRQDPGQGLRLIYYSQIVNDFQKGDIAEGYSVSREKKESFPLTVTSAQKNPTAFYLCARYRIRSYNEQFFGPGTRLTVL.

V and J are TRBV19 and TRBJ2-4, with 8 bases aligning to TRBD2. J lost 3 bases, V lost 4 bases, and 8 bases had no gene match. The CDR3 consists of 16 residues. Germline V gene lookup returns CDR1 LNHDA and CDR2 SQIVND (reference sequence). The CDR3 DNA reads as TGTGCCAGTAGTAGGACTAGCAACCTTTACAAAAACATTCAGTACTTC. It specifies CASSRTSNLYKNIQYF.

Only one count was recorded for this clone. The chain uses TRBV7-3 and TRBJ1-1; D remains unclear. CDR1 SGHTA and CDR2 FQGTGA come from the germline V gene. Trimming shortened V by 7 bases and J by 1 base, and 10 bases separated the two germline ends. The CDR3 extends over 13 amino acids. CDR3 sequence reads: CASNFDGNTEAFF. In DNA form, the CDR3 reads TGTGCCAGCAACTTCGACGGGAACACTGAAGCTTTCTTT.

This clone appeared a few times. The V and J genes are TRBV14 and TRBJ2-1, with 7 bases identical to TRBD1. Germline-derived CDR1 and CDR2 are SGHDN and FVKESK. This CDR3 is 15 amino acids long. V lost 4 bases, J lost 5 bases, and 8 bases stayed unmatched. This CDR3 is CASSPFEGQHNEQFF. For the CDR3, the DNA is TGTGCCAGCAGCCCCTTTGAGGGACAGCACAATGAGCAGTTCTTC.

Here the CDR3 reads CASSAEVASSYYEQYF. The DNA for the CDR3 is TGTGCCAGCTCAGCGGAAGTTGCCAGCTCGTACTACGAGCAGTACTTC. J is TRBJ2-7 and V is TRBV18; D is uncertain. The CDR3 length is 16 residues. Trimming stripped 5 bases from V and 3 bases from J, with 20 bases between. The germline CDR1 and CDR2 sequences are KGHSH and LQKENI.

This clone was seen only a few times. This chain joins TRBV11-2 and TRBJ2-5; TRBD1 might be the D (5 bases). Deletions cut 2 bases from V and 5 bases from J, with 15 bases between. This CDR3 is built from 15 residues. From germline, CDR1 is SGHAT and CDR2 FQNNGV. The CDR3 coding sequence is TGTGCCAGCAGCTTATTTTCAGGGCTTTGGGAGACCCAGTACTTC. Translating gives CASSLFSGLWETQYF.

V gene TRBV9 combines with J gene TRBJ2-5, with D uncertain. This CDR3 has 13 residues. Deletions cut 4 bases from V and 2 bases from J, with 9 bases between. The germline gives CDR1 SGDLS, CDR2 YYNGEE. In DNA form, the CDR3 reads TGTGCCAGCAGCACAGACGGACAAGAGACCCAGTACTTC. This codes for CASSTDGQETQYF.

J is TRBJ2-7 and V is TRBV18, with D perhaps given as TRBD1 or TRBD2 (5 bases each). This CDR3 contains 13 residues. Germline CDR1 is KGHSH and CDR2 is LQKENI. V lost 3 bases and J 6 bases, leaving 12 bases between the germline ends. Written as DNA, the CDR3 is TGTGCCAGCTCACCTTCCCGGGACGGCGAGCAGTACTTC. Translating gives CASSPSRDGEQYF.

This sequence joins TRBV4-2 and TRBJ1-2, with no clear D. Germline values: CDR1 LGHNA, CDR2 YNFKEQ. The CDR3 contains 15 residues. Deletions cut 1 base from V and 2 bases from J, with 11 bases between. Here the CDR3 DNA reads TGTGCCAGCAGCCAAGTAACAGAGCAAAACTATGGCTACACCTTC. Amino acids: CASSQVTEQNYGYTF.

This clone was counted only a few times. The chain links TRBV7-8 to TRBJ2-7, with TRBD2 matching 7 bases. The germline V gene encodes CDR1 SGHVS and CDR2 FQNEAQ. The CDR3 loop spans 14 amino acids. The V segment lost 6 bases and the J segment 3 bases; nucleotides outside the gene matches: 8. The CDR3 sequence is CASRSGRASYEQYF. The CDR3 nucleotides read TGTGCCAGCAGATCTGGGAGGGCCAGCTACGAGCAGTACTTC.

The J gene is TRBJ2-5, the V gene TRBV28; 7 bases are shared with TRBD2. The V and J ends lost 2 bases and 5 bases, in that order; junction bases with no gene match: 2. The CDR3 is 13 residues long. CDR1 is MDHEN, CDR2 SYDVKM, per germline. DNA for the CDR3: TGTGCCAGCAGTTTAAAGGGAGGGGAGACCCAGTACTTC. It specifies CASSLKGGETQYF.

V gene TRBV14 combines with J gene TRBJ1-6; 7 bases align to TRBD1. Germline-derived CDR1 and CDR2 are SGHDN and FVKESK. Losses at the gene ends were 4 bases for V and 10 bases for J; bases not matched to a gene: 7. The CDR3 loop spans 14 amino acids. CDR3 nucleotide sequence: TGTGCCAGCAGCCCAGGACAGGAAGGCTCACCCCTCCACTTT. Protein product: CASSPGQEGSPLHF.

V usage is TRBV28 and J usage is TRBJ1-2; D uncertain. The CDR3 runs to 15 residues. Trimming took 2 bases from V and 4 from J, leaving 14 bases between them. Germline lookup yields CDR1 MDHEN and CDR2 SYDVKM. The CDR3, as DNA: TGTGCCAGCAGTTTAAACCCCCCTGAACGCTATGGCTACACCTTC. It encodes CASSLNPPERYGYTF.

This chain uses TRBV28 with TRBJ1-1; 7 bases are a match to TRBD1. The CDR3 is made up of 18 amino acids. V shed 3 bases, J shed 0 bases, and the junction held 13 bases outside the gene matches. Germline CDR1 and CDR2: MDHEN and SYDVKM. The CDR3 loop is CASSFPGSGTAMNTEAFF. CDR3 DNA sequence: TGTGCCAGCAGTTTTCCAGGGTCCGGGACAGCAATGAACACTGAAGCTTTCTTT.

The chain recombines TRBV28 with TRBJ1-5; 7 nucleotides match TRBD1. The CDR3 runs to 15 residues. In germline, CDR1 is MDHEN, CDR2 SYDVKM. Trimming took 5 bases from V and 0 from J; bases not matched to a gene: 4. Here the CDR3 reads CASSQTGYSNQPQHF. As DNA, the CDR3 is TGTGCCAGCAGTCAGACAGGGTATAGCAATCAGCCCCAGCATTTT.

J is TRBJ2-1 and V is TRBV30, with TRBD2 as a possible D gene (6 bases). Germline loops: CDR1 GTSNPN, CDR2 SVGIG (reference sequence). V shed 1 base and J shed 4 bases, with 20 bases lying between them. This CDR3 has 17 amino acids. The CDR3 protein is CAWSGSGRGADYNEQFF. The CDR3 DNA reads TGTGCCTGGAGTGGGTCTGGGCGGGGAGCGGATTACAATGAGCAGTTCTTC. Looking up the rest from reference TRBV30 and TRBJ2-1 gives the full variable domain: SQTIHQWPATLVQPVGSPLSLECTVEGTSNPNLYWYRQAAGRGLQLLFYSVGIGQISSEVPQNLSASRPQDRQFILSSKKLLLSDSGFYLCAWSGSGRGADYNEQFFGPGTRLTVL.

The CDR3 spells CASKRGQASYGYTF. CDR3 nucleotide sequence: TGTGCCAGTAAAAGGGGACAGGCCTCCTATGGCTACACCTTC. The gene calls are TRBV19 and TRBJ1-2, with 8 bases aligning to TRBD1. Germline CDR1 LNHDA, CDR2 SQIVND (reference sequence). This CDR3 region has 14 residues. Trimming removed 7 bases from V and 4 bases from J; junction bases left unmatched: 8. The variable domain in full, completed from reference TRBV19 and TRBJ1-2, reads DGGITQSPKYLFRKEGQNVTLSCEQNLNHDAMYWYRQDPGQGLRLIYYSQIVNDFQKGDIAEGYSVSREKKESFPLTVTSAQKNPTAFYLCASKRGQASYGYTFGSGTRLTVV.

This clone was picked up one time. V gene TRBV11-3 combines with J gene TRBJ2-2; 11 nucleotides line up with TRBD2. This CDR3 has 16 amino acids. Germline V gene data show CDR1 as SGHNT and CDR2 as YENEEA. V shed 6 bases and J 4 bases; nucleotides not matched to a gene: 7. CDR3 nucleotides: TGTGCCAGCAGTCATACTAGCGGGAGAATCACCGGGGAGCTGTTTTTT. Encoded protein: CASSHTSGRITGELFF.

V is TRBV4-1 and J is TRBJ2-4; D might be TRBD2 (6 bases). Trimming pared 1 base from V and 1 base from J, leaving 20 bases between. The length of the CDR3 is 19 residues. Germline lookup yields CDR1 MGHRA and CDR2 YSYEKL. As DNA, the CDR3 is TGCGCCAGCAGCCAAGGTAGACTAGGATTAAAACGGGCCAAAAACATTCAGTACTTC. Amino acids: CASSQGRLGLKRAKNIQYF.

The V and J genes are TRBV7-9 and TRBJ2-7, with 8 bases lining up with TRBD1. The CDR3 has 13 residues. Germline CDR1 and CDR2: SEHNR and FQNEAQ (reference sequence). The ends lost 4 bases at V and 3 bases at J; junction bases unmatched: 2. The CDR3 region has the DNA TGTGCCAGCAGCTGGGACAGGCGCTACGAGCAGTACTTC. Protein product: CASSWDRRYEQYF.